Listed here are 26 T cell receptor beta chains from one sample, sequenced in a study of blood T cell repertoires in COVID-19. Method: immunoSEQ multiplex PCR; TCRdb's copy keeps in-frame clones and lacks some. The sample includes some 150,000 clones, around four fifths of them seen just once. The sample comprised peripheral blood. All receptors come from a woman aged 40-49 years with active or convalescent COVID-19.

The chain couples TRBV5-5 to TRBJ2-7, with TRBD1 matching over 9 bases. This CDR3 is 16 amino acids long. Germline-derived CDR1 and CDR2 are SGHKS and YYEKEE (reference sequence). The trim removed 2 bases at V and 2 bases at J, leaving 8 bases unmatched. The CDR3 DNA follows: TGTGCCAGCAGCTTCATGGCGGGACAGGGAACCTACGAGCAGTACTTC. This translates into CASSFMAGQGTYEQYF. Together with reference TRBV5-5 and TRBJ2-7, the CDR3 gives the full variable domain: DAGVTQSPTHLIKTRGQQVTLRCSPISGHKSVSWYQQVLGQGPQFIFQYYEKEERGRGNFPDRFSARQFPNYSSELNVNALLLGDSALYLCASSFMAGQGTYEQYFGPGTRLTVT.

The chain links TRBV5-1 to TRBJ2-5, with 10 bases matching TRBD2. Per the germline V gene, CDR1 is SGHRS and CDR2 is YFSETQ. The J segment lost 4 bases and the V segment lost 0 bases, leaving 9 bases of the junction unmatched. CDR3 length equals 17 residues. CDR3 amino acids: CASSLAIPSGSGETQYF. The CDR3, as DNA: TGCGCCAGCAGCTTGGCGATACCTAGCGGGAGTGGAGAGACCCAGTACTTC.

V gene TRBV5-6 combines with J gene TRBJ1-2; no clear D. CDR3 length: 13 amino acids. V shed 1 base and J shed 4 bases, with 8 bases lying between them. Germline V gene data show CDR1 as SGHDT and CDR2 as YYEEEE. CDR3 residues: CASSLRVGYGYTF. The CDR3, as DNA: TGTGCCAGCAGCTTGCGGGTTGGCTATGGCTACACCTTC.

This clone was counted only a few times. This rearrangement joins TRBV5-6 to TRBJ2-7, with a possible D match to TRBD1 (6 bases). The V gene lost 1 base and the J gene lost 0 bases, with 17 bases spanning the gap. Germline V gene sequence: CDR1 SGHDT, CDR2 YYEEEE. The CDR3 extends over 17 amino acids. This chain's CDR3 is CASSLIYTGPSSYEQYF. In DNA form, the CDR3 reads TGTGCCAGCAGCTTGATATATACAGGGCCGAGCTCCTACGAGCAGTACTTC.

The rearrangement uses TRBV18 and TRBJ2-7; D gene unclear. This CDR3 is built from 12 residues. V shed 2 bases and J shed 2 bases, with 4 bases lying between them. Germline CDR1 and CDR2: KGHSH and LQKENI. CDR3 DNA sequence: TGTGCCAGCTCACCAGCGACCTACGAGCAGTACTTC. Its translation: CASSPATYEQYF.

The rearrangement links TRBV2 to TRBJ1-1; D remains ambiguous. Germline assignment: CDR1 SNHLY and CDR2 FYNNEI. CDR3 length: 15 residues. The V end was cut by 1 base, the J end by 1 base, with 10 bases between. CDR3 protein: CASSEGLGENTEAFF. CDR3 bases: TGTGCCAGCAGTGAAGGGTTAGGAGAGAACACTGAAGCTTTCTTT.

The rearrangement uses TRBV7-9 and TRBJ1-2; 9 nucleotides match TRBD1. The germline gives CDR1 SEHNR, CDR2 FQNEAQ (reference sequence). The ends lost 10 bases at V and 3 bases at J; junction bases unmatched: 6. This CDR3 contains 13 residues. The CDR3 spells CAITGGVDYGYTF. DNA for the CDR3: TGTGCCATCACAGGGGGCGTTGACTATGGCTACACCTTC.

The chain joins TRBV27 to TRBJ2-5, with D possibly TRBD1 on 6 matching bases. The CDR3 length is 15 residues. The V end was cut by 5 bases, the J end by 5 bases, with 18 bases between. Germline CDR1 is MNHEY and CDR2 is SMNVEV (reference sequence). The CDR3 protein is CASSPPGHLRETQYF. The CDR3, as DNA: TGTGCCAGCAGTCCCCCGGGACATCTAAGGGAGACCCAGTACTTC.

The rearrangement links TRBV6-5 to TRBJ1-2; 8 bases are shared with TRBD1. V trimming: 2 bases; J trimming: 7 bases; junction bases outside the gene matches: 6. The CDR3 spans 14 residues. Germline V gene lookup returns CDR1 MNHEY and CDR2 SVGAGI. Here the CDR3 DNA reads TGTGCCAGCAGTTACACCCCCGGACAGGGTGGCTACACCTTC. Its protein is CASSYTPGQGGYTF.

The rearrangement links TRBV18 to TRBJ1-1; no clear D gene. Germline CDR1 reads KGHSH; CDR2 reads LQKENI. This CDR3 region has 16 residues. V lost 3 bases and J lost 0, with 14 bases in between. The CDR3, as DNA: TGTGCCAGCTCACCGAGTAATATCCGGTTGAACACTGAAGCTTTCTTT. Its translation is CASSPSNIRLNTEAFF. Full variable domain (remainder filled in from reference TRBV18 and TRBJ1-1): NAGVMQNPRHLVRRRGQEARLRCSPMKGHSHVYWYRQLPEEGLKFMVYLQKENIIDESGMPKERFSAEFPKEGPSILRIQQVVRGDSAAYFCASSPSNIRLNTEAFFGQGTRLTVV.

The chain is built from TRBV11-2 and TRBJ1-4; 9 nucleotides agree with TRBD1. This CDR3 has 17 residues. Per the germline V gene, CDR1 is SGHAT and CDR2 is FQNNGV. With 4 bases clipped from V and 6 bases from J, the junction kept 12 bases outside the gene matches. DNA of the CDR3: TGTGCCAGCAGCTCCCGTTTACAGGGGGCAGGGGATGAAAAACTGTTTTTT. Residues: CASSSRLQGAGDEKLFF. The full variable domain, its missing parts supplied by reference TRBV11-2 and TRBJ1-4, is EAGVAQSPRYKIIEKRQSVAFWCNPISGHATLYWYQQILGQGPKLLIQFQNNGVVDDSQLPKDRFSAERLKGVDSTLKIQPAKLEDSAVYLCASSSRLQGAGDEKLFFGSGTQLSVL.

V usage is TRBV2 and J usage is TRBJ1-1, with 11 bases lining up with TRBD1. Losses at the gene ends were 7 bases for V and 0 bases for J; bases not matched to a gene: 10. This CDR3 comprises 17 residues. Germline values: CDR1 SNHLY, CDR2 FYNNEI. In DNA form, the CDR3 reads TGTGCCAGCACGGACCCGGGACAGGGGGGGATGAACACTGAAGCTTTCTTT. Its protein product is CASTDPGQGGMNTEAFF.

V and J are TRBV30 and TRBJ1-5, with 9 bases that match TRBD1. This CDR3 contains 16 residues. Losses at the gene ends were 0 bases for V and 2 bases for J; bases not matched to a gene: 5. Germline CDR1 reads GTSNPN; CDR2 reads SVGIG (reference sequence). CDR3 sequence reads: CAWSVMWDRGNQPQHF. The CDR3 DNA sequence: TGTGCCTGGAGTGTAATGTGGGACAGGGGCAATCAGCCCCAGCATTTT. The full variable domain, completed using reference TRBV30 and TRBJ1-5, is SQTIHQWPATLVQPVGSPLSLECTVEGTSNPNLYWYRQAAGRGLQLLFYSVGIGQISSEVPQNLSASRPQDRQFILSSKKLLLSDSGFYLCAWSVMWDRGNQPQHFGDGTRLSIL.

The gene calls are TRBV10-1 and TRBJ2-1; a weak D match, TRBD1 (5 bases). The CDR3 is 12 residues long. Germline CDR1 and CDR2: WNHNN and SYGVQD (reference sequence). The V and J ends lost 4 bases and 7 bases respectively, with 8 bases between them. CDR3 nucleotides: TGCGCCAGCAGTGCCCAGGGAAATGAGCAGTTCTTC. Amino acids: CASSAQGNEQFF.

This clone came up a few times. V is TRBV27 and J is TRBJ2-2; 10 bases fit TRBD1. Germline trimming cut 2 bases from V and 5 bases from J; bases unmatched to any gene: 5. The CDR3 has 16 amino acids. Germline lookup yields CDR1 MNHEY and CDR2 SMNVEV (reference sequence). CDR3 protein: CASSLRGQGSTGELFF. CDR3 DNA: TGTGCCAGCAGTTTACGGGGACAGGGGTCGACCGGGGAGCTGTTTTTT.

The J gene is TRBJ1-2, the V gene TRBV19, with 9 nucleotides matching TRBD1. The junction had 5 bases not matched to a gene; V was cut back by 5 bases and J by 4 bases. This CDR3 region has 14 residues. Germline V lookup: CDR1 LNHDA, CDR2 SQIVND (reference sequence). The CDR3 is CASSSPGQGYGYTF. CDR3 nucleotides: TGTGCCAGTAGTTCTCCGGGACAGGGCTATGGCTACACCTTC.

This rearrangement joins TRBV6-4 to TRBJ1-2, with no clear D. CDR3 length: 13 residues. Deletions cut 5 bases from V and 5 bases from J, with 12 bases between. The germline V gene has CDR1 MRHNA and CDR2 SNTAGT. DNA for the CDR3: TGTGCCAGCAGTCCCCTCGAGGGATATGGCTACACCTTC. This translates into CASSPLEGYGYTF.

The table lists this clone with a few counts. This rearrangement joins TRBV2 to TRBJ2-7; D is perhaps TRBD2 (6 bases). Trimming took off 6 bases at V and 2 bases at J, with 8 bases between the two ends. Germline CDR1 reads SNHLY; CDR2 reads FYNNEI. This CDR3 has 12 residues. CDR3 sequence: CASRGGAYEQYF. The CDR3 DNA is TGTGCCAGCAGGGGAGGTGCCTACGAGCAGTACTTC. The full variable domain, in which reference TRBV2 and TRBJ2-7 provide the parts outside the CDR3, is EPEVTQTPSHQVTQMGQEVILRCVPISNHLYFYWYRQILGQKVEFLVSFYNNEISEKSEIFDDQFSVERPDGSNFTLKIRSTKLEDSAMYFCASRGGAYEQYFGPGTRLTVT.

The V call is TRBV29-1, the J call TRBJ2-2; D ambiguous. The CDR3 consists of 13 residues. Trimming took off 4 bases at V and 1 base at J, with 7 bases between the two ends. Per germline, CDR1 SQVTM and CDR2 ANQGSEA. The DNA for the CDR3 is TGCAGCGTTGGATCAGTGAACACCGGGGAGCTGTTTTTT. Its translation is CSVGSVNTGELFF.

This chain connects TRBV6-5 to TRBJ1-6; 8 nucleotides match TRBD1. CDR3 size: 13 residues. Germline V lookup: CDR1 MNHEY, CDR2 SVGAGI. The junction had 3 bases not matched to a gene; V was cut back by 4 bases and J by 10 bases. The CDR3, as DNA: TGTGCCAGCAGTTCGACAGGGGACTCACCCCTCCACTTT. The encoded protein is CASSSTGDSPLHF.

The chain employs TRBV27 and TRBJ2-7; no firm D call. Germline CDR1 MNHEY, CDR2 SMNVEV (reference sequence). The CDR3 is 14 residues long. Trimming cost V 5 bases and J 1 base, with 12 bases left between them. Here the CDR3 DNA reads TGTGCCAGCAGTCCCAATAGTTATTCCTACGAGCAGTACTTC. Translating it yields CASSPNSYSYEQYF.

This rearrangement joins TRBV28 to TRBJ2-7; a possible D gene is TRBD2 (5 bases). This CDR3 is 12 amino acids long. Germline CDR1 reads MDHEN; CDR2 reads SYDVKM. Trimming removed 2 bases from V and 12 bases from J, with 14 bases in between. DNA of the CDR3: TGTGCCAGCAGTTTACTGGACTTCGTTAGGTACTTC. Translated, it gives CASSLLDFVRYF.

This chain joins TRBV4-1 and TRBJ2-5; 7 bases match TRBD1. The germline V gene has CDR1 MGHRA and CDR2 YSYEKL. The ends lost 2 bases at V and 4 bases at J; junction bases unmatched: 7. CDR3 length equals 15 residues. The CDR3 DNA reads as TGCGCCAGCAGCCAACCCCTAACAGGGGCAGAGACCCAGTACTTC. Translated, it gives CASSQPLTGAETQYF.

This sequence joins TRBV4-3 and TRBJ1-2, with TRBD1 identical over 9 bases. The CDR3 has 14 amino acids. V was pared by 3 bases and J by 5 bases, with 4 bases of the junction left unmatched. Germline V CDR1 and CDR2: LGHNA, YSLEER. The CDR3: CASSQDRGQYGYTF. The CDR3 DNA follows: TGCGCCAGCAGCCAGGACAGGGGCCAATATGGCTACACCTTC.

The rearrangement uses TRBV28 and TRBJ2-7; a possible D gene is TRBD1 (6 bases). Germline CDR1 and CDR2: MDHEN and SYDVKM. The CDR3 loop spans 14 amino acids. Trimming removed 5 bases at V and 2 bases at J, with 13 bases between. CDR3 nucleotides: TGTGCCAGCAGTCGACAGCAGGGGACCTACGAGCAGTACTTC. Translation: CASSRQQGTYEQYF.

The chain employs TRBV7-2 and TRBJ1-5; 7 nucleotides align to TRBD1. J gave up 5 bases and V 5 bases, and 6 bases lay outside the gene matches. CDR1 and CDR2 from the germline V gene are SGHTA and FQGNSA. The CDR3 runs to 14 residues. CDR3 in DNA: TGTGCCAGCAGCCCCCGACAGGGCCATCAGCCCCAGCATTTT. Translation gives CASSPRQGHQPQHF.